The present entry profiles one TCR beta chain with its context. No antigen is known for it. This entry belongs to a study of CD8+ T cells in alopecia areata. Points from the study as a whole: Scalp clonality decreased significantly with tofacitinib, and so did expanded CD8+ clones among the top 100. Affected scalp, especially in alopecia totalis/universalis, had a higher clonality than normal scalp did.

Sample treatment: oral pan-JAK inhibitor, 5-10 mg twice daily. Sequencing templates came from extracted RNA that was reverse transcribed into cDNA. Some clones are missing from TCRdb's copy, which holds only in-frame ones; the method was immunoSEQ multiplex PCR. The data show under 350,000 clones, 55% to 70% seen once. CDR1 SQVTM and CDR2 ANQGSEA come from the germline V gene. The CDR3 loop spans 12 amino acids. Trimming pared 5 bases from V and 3 bases from J, leaving 11 bases between. The input for sequencing was CD4+ T cells sorted from blood, taken at week 24, from a patient treated with tofacitinib. V gene TRBV29-1 combines with J gene TRBJ2-7, with D hard to call. The clonotype was recovered from a human donor with alopecia areata. In DNA, the CDR3 is TGCAGCGTTATATCCCCCAACTACGAGCAGTACTTC. Protein sequence: CSVISPNYEQYF.